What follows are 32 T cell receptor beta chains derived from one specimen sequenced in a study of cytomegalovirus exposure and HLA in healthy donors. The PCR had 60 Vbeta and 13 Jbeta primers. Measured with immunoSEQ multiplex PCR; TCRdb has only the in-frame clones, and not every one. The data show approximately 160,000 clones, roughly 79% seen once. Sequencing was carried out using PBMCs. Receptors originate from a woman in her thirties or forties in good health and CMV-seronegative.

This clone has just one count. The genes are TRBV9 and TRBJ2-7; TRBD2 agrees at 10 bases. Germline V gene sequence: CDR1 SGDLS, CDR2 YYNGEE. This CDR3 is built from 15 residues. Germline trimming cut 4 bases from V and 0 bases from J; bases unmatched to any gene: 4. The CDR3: CASSSGLAVSYEQYF. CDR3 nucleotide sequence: TGTGCCAGCAGCTCCGGACTAGCGGTCTCCTACGAGCAGTACTTC.

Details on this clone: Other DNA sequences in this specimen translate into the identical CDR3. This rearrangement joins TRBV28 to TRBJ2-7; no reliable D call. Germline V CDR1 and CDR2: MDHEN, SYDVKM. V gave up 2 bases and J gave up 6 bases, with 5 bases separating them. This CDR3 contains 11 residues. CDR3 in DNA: TGTGCCAGCAGTTTAGGCAGCGAGCAGTACTTC. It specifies CASSLGSEQYF.

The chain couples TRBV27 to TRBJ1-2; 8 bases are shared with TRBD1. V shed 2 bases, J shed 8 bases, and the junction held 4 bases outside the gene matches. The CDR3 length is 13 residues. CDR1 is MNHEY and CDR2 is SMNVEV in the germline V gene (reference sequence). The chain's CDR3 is CASSLARGQGYTF. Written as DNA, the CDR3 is TGTGCCAGCAGTTTAGCCAGGGGGCAGGGCTACACCTTC.

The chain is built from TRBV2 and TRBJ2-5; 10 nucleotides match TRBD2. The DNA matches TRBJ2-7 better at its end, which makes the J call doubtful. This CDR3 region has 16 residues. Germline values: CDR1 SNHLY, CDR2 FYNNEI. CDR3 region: CASSLTGGLARNEQYF. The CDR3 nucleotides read TGTGCCAGCAGCCTAACCGGGGGACTAGCGAGGAACGAGCAGTACTTC.

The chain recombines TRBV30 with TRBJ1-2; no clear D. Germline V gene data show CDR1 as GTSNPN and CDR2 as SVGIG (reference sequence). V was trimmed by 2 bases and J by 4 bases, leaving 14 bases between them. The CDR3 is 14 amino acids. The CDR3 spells CAWSRQQSLYGYTF. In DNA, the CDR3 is TGTGCCTGGAGTAGACAACAGAGCCTCTATGGCTACACCTTC.

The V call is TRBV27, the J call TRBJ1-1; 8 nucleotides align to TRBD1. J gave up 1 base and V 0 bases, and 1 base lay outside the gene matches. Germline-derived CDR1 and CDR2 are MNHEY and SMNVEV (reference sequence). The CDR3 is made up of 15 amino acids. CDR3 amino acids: CASSLSGQANTEAFF. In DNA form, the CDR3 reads TGTGCCAGCAGTTTATCGGGACAGGCGAACACTGAAGCTTTCTTT.

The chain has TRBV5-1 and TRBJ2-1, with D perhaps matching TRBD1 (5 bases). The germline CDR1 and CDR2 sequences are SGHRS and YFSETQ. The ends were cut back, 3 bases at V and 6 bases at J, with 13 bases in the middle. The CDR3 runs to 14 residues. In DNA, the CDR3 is TGCGCCAGCAGCTCAATGGACAAGCCCAATGAGCAGTTCTTC. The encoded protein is CASSSMDKPNEQFF.

The chain's CDR3 is CATKRDGTDTQYF. The DNA of the CDR3 is TGTGCCACCAAGCGGGATGGCACAGATACGCAGTATTTT. This chain connects TRBV2 to TRBJ2-3, with 7 bases that match TRBD2. From germline, CDR1 is SNHLY and CDR2 FYNNEI. Trimming cost V 10 bases and J 1 base; bases outside gene matches: 5. This CDR3 region has 13 residues.

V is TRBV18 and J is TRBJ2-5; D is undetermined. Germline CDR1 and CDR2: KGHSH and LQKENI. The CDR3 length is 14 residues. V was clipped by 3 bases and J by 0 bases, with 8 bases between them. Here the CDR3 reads CASSPFRDQETQYF. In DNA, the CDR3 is TGTGCCAGCTCACCTTTTCGCGACCAAGAGACCCAGTACTTC.

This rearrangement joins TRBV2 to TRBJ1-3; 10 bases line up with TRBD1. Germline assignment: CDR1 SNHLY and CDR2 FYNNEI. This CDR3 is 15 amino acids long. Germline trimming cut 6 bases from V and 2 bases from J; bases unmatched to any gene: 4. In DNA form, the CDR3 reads TGTGCCAGCAGAGACAGGGGGCTCCCTGGAAACACCATATATTTT. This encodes CASRDRGLPGNTIYF.

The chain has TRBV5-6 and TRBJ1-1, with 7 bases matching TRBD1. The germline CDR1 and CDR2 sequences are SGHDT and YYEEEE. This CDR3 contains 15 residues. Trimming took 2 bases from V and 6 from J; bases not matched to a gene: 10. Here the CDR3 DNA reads TGTGCCAGCAGCTTCCTGGACAGGAGGTACGCTGAAGCTTTCTTT. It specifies CASSFLDRRYAEAFF.

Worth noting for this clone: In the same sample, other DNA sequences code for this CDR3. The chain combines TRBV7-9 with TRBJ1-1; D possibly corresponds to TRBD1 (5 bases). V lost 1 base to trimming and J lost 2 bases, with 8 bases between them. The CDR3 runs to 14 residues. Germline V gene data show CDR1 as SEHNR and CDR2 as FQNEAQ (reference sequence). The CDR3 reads CASSLVQGNTEAFF. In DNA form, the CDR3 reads TGTGCCAGCAGCTTAGTCCAGGGAAACACTGAAGCTTTCTTT.

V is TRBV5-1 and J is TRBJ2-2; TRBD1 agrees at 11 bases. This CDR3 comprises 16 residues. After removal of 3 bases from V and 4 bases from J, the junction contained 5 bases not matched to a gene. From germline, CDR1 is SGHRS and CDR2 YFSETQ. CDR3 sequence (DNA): TGCGCCAGCAGCTATAGAGGGACAGGGGGCACCGGGGAGCTGTTTTTT. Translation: CASSYRGTGGTGELFF. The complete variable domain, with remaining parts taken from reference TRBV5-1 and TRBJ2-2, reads KAGVTQTPRYLIKTRGQQVTLSCSPISGHRSVSWYQQTPGQGLQFLFEYFSETQRNKGNFPGRFSGRQFSNSRSEMNVSTLELGDSALYLCASSYRGTGGTGELFFGEGSRLTVL.

Written as DNA, the CDR3 is TGTGCCAGCAGCTTAGCCGAGACTGAAGCTTTCTTT. Protein sequence: CASSLAETEAFF. The chain carries TRBV11-3 and TRBJ1-1; D is unclear. CDR3 length equals 12 residues. Germline V gene lookup returns CDR1 SGHNT and CDR2 YENEEA. V lost 1 base and J 5 bases, leaving 5 bases between the germline ends.

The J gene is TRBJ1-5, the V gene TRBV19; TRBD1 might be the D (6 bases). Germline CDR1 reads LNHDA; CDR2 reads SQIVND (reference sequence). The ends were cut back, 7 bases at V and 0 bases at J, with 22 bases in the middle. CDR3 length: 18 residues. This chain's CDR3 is CASTLGGLSILSNQPQHF. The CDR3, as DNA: TGTGCCAGTACTCTAGGGGGTTTATCGATTCTTAGCAATCAGCCCCAGCATTTT.

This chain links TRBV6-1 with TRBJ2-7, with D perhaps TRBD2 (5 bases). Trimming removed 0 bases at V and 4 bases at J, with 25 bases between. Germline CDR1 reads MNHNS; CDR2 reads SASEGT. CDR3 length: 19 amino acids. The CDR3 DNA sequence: TGTGCCAGCAGTGAAGCGCTCGGGGTAGTGCGGCCCAGATCTTACGAGCAGTACTTC. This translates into CASSEALGVVRPRSYEQYF.

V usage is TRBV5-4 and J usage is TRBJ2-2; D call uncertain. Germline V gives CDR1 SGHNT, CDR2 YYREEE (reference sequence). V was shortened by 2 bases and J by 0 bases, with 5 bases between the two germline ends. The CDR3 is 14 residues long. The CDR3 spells CASSLASNTGELFF. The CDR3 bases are TGTGCCAGCAGCTTAGCGTCGAACACCGGGGAGCTGTTTTTT. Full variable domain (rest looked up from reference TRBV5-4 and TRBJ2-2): ETGVTQSPTHLIKTRGQQVTLRCSSQSGHNTVSWYQQALGQGPQFIFQYYREEENGRGNFPPRFSGLQFPNYSSELNVNALELDDSALYLCASSLASNTGELFFGEGSRLTVL.

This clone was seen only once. Here the CDR3 reads CASREGQTHEKLFF. In DNA form, the CDR3 reads TGCGCCAGCAGGGAGGGACAGACCCATGAAAAACTGTTTTTT. The V call is TRBV5-1, the J call TRBJ1-4; 7 nucleotides match TRBD1. CDR1 is SGHRS, CDR2 YFSETQ, per germline. V gave up 5 bases and J gave up 6 bases; unmatched junction bases: 7. CDR3 length: 14 amino acids.

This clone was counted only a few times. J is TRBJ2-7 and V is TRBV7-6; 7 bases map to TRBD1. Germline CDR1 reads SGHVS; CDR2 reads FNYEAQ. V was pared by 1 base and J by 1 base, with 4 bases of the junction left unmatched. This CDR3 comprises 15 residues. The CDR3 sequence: CASSLDQGESYEQYF. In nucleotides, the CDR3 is TGTGCCAGCAGCTTAGACCAGGGGGAGTCCTACGAGCAGTACTTC.

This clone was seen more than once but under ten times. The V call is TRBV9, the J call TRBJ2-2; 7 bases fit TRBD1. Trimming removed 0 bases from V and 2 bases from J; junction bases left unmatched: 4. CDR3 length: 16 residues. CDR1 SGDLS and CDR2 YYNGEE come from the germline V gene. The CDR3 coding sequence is TGTGCCAGCAGCGTAGTGGGGACAGTTAACACCGGGGAGCTGTTTTTT. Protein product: CASSVVGTVNTGELFF.

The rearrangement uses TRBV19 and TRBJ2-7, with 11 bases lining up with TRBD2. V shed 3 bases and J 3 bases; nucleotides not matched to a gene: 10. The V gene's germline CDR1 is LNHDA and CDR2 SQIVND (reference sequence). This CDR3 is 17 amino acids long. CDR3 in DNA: TGTGCCAGTAGTATCCGGGGGGGACTAGCGGATTACTACGAGCAGTACTTC. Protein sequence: CASSIRGGLADYYEQYF.

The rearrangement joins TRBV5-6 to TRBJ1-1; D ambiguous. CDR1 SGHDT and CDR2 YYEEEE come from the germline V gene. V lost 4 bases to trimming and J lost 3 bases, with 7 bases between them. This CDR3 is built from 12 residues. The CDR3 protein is CASSAGDTEAFF. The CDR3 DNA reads TGTGCCAGCAGCGCGGGAGACACTGAAGCTTTCTTT. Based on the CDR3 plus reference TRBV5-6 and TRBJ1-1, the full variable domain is DAGVTQSPTHLIKTRGQQVTLRCSPKSGHDTVSWYQQALGQGPQFIFQYYEEEERQRGNFPDRFSGHQFPNYSSELNVNALLLGDSALYLCASSAGDTEAFFGQGTRLTVV.

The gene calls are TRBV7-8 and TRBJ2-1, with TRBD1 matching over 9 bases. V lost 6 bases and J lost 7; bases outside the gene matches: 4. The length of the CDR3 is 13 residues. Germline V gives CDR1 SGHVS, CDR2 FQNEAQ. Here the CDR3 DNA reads TGTGCCAGCAGTAGGACAGGGGAGAATGAGCAGTTCTTC. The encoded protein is CASSRTGENEQFF. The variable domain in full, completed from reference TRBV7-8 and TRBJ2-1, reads GAGVSQSPRYKVAKRGQDVALRCDPISGHVSLFWYQQALGQGPEFLTYFQNEAQLDKSGLPSDRFFAERPEGSVSTLKIQRTQQEDSAVYLCASSRTGENEQFFGPGTRLTVL.

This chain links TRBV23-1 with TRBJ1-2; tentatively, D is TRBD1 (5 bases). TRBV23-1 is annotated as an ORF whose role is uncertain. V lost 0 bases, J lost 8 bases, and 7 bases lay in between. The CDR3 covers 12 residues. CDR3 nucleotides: TGCGCCAGCAGTCAATCGAGACAGGGCTACACCTTC. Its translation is CASSQSRQGYTF.

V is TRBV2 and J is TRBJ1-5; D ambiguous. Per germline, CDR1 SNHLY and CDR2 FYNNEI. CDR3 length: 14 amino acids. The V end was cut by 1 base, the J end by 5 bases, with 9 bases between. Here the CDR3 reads CASSEGTHDQPQHF. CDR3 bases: TGTGCCAGCAGTGAAGGGACTCACGATCAGCCCCAGCATTTT.

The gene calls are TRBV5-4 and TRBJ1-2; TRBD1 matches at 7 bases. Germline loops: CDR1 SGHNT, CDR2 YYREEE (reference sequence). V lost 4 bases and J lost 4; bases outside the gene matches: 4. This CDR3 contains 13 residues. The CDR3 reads CASSSDRAYGYTF. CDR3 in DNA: TGTGCCAGCAGCAGTGACAGGGCCTATGGCTACACCTTC. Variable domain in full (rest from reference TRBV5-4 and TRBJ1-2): ETGVTQSPTHLIKTRGQQVTLRCSSQSGHNTVSWYQQALGQGPQFIFQYYREEENGRGNFPPRFSGLQFPNYSSELNVNALELDDSALYLCASSSDRAYGYTFGSGTRLTVV.

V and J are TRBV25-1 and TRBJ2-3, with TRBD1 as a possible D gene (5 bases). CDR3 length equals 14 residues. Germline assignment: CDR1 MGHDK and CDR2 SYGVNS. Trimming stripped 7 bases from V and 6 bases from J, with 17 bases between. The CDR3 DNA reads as TGTGCCAGCACTTTATACAGGCAGCCCGATACGCAGTATTTT. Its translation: CASTLYRQPDTQYF.

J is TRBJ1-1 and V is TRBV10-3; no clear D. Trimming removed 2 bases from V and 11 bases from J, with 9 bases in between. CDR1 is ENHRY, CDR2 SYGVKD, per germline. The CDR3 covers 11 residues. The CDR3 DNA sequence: TGTGCCATCAGTGAGGGGGAGGCTGCTTTCTTT. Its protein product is CAISEGEAAFF.

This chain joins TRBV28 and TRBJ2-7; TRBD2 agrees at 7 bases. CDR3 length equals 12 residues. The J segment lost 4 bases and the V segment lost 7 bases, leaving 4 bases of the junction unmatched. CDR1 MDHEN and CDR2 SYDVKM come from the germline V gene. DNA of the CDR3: TGTGCCAGCACCGGGGGGATATACGAGCAGTACTTC. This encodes CASTGGIYEQYF.

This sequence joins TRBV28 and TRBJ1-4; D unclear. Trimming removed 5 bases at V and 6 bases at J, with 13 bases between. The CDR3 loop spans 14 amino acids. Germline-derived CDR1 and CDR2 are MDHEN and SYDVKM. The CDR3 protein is CASSLNWRDEKLFF. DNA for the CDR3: TGTGCCAGCAGTCTCAACTGGAGGGATGAAAAACTGTTTTTT.

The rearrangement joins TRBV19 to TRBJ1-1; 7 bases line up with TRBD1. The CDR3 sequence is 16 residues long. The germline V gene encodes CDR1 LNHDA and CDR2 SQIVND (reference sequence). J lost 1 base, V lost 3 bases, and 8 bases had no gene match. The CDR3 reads CASSILETGSNTEAFF. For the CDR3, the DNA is TGTGCCAGTAGTATTTTGGAGACAGGGTCGAACACTGAAGCTTTCTTT.

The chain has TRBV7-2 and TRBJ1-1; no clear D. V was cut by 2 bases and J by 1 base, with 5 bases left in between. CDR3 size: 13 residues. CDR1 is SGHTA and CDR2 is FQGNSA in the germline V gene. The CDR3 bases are TGTGCCAGCAGCTTATCCCAGAACACTGAAGCTTTCTTT. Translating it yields CASSLSQNTEAFF. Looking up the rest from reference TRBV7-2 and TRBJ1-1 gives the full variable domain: GAGVSQSPSNKVTEKGKDVELRCDPISGHTALYWYRQSLGQGLEFLIYFQGNSAPDKSGLPSDRFSAERTGGSVSTLTIQRTQQEDSAVYLCASSLSQNTEAFFGQGTRLTVV.